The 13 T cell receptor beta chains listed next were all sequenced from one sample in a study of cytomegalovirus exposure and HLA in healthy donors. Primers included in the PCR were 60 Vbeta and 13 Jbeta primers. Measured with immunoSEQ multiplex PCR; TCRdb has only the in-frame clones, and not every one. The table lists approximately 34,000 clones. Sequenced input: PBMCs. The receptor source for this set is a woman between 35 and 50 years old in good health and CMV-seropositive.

CDR3 loop: CASSSHKGLQVGNEQFF. In nucleotides, the CDR3 is TGTGCCAGCAGCTCCCATAAGGGGCTGCAGGTAGGCAATGAGCAGTTCTTC. The chain employs TRBV11-2 and TRBJ2-1; a possible D gene is TRBD1 (5 bases). The CDR3 loop spans 17 amino acids. The germline V and J ends were trimmed by 4 bases and 6 bases, with 22 bases remaining between them. CDR1 is SGHAT and CDR2 is FQNNGV in the germline V gene.

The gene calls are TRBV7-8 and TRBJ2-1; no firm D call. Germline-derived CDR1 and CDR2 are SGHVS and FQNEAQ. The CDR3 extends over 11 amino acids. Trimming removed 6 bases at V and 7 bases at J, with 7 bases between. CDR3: CASSSKNEQFF. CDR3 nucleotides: TGTGCCAGCAGTTCTAAAAATGAGCAGTTCTTC.

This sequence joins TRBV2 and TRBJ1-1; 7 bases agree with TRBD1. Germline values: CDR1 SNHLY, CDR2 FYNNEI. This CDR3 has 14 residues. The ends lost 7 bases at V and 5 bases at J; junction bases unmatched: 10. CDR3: CASTEDRLQTEAFF. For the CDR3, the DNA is TGTGCCAGCACCGAGGACAGGCTTCAGACTGAAGCTTTCTTT. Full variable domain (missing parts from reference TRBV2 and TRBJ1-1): EPEVTQTPSHQVTQMGQEVILRCVPISNHLYFYWYRQILGQKVEFLVSFYNNEISEKSEIFDDQFSVERPDGSNFTLKIRSTKLEDSAMYFCASTEDRLQTEAFFGQGTRLTVV.

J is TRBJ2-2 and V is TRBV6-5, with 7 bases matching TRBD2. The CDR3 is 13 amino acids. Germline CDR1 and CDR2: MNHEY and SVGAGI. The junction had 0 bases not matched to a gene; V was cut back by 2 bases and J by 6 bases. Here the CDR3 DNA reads TGTGCCAGCAGTTACGGGGGGGCCGGGGAGCTGTTTTTT. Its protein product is CASSYGGAGELFF.

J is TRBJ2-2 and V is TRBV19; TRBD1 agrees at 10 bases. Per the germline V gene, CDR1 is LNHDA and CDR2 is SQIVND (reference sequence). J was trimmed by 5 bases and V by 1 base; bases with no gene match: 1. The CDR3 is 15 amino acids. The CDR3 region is CASSIGTGGTGELFF. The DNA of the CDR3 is TGTGCCAGTAGTATAGGGACAGGGGGAACCGGGGAGCTGTTTTTT.

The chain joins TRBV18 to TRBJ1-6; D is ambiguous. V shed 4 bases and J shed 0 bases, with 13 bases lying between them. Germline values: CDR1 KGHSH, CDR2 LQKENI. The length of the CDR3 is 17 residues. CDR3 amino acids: CASSLEGSYSYNSPLHF. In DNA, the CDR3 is TGTGCCAGCTCACTTGAGGGCAGCTACTCCTATAATTCACCCCTCCACTTT.

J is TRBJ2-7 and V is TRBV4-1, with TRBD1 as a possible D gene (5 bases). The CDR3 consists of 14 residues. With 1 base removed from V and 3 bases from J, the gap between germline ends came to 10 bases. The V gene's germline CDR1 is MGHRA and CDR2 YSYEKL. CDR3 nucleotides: TGCGCCAGCAGCCAAGGCCAGGGAAACTACGAGCAGTACTTC. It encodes CASSQGQGNYEQYF.

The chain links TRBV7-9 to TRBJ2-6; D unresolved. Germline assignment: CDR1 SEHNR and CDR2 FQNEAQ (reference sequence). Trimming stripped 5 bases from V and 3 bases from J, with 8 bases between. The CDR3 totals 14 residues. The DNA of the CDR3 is TGTGCCAGCAGCCCGAGTAGTGGGGCCAACGTCCTGACTTTC. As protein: CASSPSSGANVLTF.

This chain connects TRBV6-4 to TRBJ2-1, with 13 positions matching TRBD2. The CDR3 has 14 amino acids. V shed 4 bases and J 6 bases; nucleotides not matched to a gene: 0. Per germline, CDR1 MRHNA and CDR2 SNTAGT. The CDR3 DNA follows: TGTGCCAGCAGTGGGACTAGCGGGAGCAATGAGCAGTTCTTC. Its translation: CASSGTSGSNEQFF.

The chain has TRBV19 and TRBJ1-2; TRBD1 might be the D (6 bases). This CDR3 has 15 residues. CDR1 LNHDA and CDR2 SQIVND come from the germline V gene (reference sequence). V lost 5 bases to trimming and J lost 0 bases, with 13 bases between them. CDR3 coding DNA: TGTGCCAGTAGTTTTGGGACAATAGCTAACTATGGCTACACCTTC. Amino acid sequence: CASSFGTIANYGYTF.

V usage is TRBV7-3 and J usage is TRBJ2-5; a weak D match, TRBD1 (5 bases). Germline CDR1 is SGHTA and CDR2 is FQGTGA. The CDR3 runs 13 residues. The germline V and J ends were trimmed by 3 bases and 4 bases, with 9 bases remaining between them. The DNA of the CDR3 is TGTGCCAGCAGCTTCAGGGCTCGAGAGACCCAGTACTTC. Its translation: CASSFRARETQYF.

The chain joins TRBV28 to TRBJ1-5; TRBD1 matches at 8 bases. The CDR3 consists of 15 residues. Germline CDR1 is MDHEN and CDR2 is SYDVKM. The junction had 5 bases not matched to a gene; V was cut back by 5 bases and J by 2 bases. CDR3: CASSPMGQGNQPQHF. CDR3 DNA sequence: TGTGCCAGCAGTCCTATGGGACAGGGCAATCAGCCCCAGCATTTT. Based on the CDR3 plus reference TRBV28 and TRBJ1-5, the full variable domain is DVKVTQSSRYLVKRTGEKVFLECVQDMDHENMFWYRQDPGLGLRLIYFSYDVKMKEKGDIPEGYSVSREKKERFSLILESASTNQTSMYLCASSPMGQGNQPQHFGDGTRLSIL.

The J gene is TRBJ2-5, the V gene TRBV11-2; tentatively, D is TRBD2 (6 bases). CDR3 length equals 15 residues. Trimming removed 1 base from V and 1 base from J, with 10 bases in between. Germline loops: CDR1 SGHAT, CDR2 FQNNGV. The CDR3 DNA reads TGTGCCAGCAGCTTAGGTTGGCGGGGCCAAGAGACCCAGTACTTC. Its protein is CASSLGWRGQETQYF.